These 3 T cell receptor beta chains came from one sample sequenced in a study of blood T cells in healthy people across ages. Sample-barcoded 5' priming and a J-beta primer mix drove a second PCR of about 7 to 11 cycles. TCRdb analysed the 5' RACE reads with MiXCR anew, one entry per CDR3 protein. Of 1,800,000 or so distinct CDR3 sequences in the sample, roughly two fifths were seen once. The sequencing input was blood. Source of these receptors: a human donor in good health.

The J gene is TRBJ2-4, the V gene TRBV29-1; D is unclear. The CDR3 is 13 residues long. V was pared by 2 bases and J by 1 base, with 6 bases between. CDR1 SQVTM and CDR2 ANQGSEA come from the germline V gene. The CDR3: CSVEMGAKNIQYF. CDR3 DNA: TGCAGCGTTGAAATGGGGGCCAAAAACATTCAGTACTTC.

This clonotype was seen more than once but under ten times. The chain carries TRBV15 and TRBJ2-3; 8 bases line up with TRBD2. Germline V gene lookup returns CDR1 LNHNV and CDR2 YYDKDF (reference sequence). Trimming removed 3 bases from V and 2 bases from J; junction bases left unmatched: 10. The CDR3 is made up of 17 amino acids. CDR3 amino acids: CATSRSRQRGNTDTQYF. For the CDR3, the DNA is TGTGCCACCAGCAGGTCCCGGCAGCGGGGGAACACAGATACGCAGTATTTT.

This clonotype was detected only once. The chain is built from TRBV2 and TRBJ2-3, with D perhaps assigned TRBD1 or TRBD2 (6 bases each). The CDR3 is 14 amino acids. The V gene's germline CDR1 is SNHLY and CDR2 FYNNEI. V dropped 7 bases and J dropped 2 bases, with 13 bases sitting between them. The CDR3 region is CASKTRGFTDTQYF. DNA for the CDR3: TGTGCCAGCAAGACTAGGGGGTTCACAGATACGCAGTATTTT.